This record covers a single T cell receptor beta chain. It has no known antigen specificity. Per-base quality was not reported, and no clone a single base away is much larger than it. Library preparation was by the immunoSEQ multiplex PCR assay. TCRdb's version of the immuneACCESS table is confined to in-frame rearrangements and falls short of the full clone set. An unresolved V gene accounts for under half of the shortfall where checked; the remainder is of unknown origin. This sample gives around 80,000 clones in total; less than 99% of them show up just once. The ten largest clones represent roughly 0.2% of the sample. The data belong to a study of technical replicates of blood from a handful of donors (dated by TCRdb to about 2017). Relative to germline, V is missing 5 bases and J is missing 7 bases, with 8 bases of the junction outside any gene match. There are 14 amino acids in the CDR3, from cysteine to phenylalanine inclusive. Here the CDR3 DNA is all that survives: 42 bases in frame from base 1. The germline V gene gives CDR1 as SGHVS and CDR2 as FQNEAQ.

The origin of this receptor is a human donor in good health. The V and J segments used are TRBV7-8 and TRBJ1-5; 7 bases in between match TRBD1. The sequenced material came from T cells isolated from PBMCs. The sequence in DNA is TGTGCCAGCAGCGCGAGACAGGGAGGCCAGCCCCAGCATTTT. This yields the protein CASSARQGGQPQHF.